This T cell receptor (beta chain) is from a study of T-cell reconstitution after alpha-beta-depleted transplantation in children. This clonotype has a count of ten or more. A TCRbeta library incorporating unique molecular identifiers was prepared. Via MiXCR, TCRdb re-called the PCR reads, giving one row per CDR3 protein. The top ten clones hold around 30% of a sample with about 900,000 distinct CDR3 sequences, about 30% of them seen once. Germline values: CDR1 MDHEN, CDR2 SYDVKM. V dropped 4 bases and J dropped 6 bases, with 21 bases sitting between them. This CDR3 comprises 16 residues. The V gene is TRBV28, the J gene TRBJ2-5; D might be TRBD1 or TRBD2, each matching 6 bases. This clonotype originated in a boy under two years old who had a stem cell transplant for SCID, so the T cells may come from the graft donor. The specimen was PBMCs, mostly from graft donor cells, collected 360 days after TCRalphabeta/CD19-depleted stem cell transplant. The CDR3: CASSWRDNLSGKTQYF. The CDR3 DNA reads as TGTGCCAGCAGTTGGCGGGACAACCTTTCCGGAAAGACCCAGTACTTC.